These T cell receptor beta chains were read from a single sample in a study of T cells in Graves' hyperthyroidism and ophthalmopathy. One entry per CDR3 protein results from TCRdb running MiXCR on the multiplex PCR reads. The table includes about 680,000 distinct CDR3 sequences, just over 35% detected once. Specimen: blood. The source is a woman aged 40 to 55 with Graves' hyperthyroidism. CDR3s include the opening cysteine and the closing phenylalanine or tryptophan. Fields, in order: J gene, clone size, D gene, V gene, CDR3 protein, CDR3 DNA. The D gene is left open where the match is weak. A clone size is listed for some rows: how often the clone was seen (once, few, many), or a class if it is expanded.

j_call: TRBJ1-6
clone_size: many
d_call: TRBD1
v_call: TRBV7-9
cdr3_aa: CASSSIRGQGGNSPLHF
cdr3_nt: TGTGCCAGCAGCTCCATTAGGGGACAGGGGGGAAATTCACCCCTCCACTTT

j_call: TRBJ1-5
clone_size: -
d_call: -
v_call: TRBV12-3/TRBV12-4
cdr3_aa: CASSFLRVNQPQHF
cdr3_nt: TGTGCCAGCAGTTTTTTGAGAGTAAATCAGCCCCAGCATTTT

j_call: TRBJ2-5
clone_size: -
d_call: -
v_call: TRBV4-2
cdr3_aa: CASSPVTSAGKETQYF
cdr3_nt: TGTGCCAGCAGCCCAGTAACTTCTGCGGGAAAAGAGACCCAGTACTTC

j_call: TRBJ2-5
clone_size: many
d_call: TRBD2
v_call: TRBV7-8
cdr3_aa: CASSSARLAVQETQYF
cdr3_nt: TGTGCCAGCAGCTCGGCAAGACTAGCGGTACAAGAGACCCAGTACTTC

j_call: TRBJ2-1
clone_size: -
d_call: TRBD2
v_call: TRBV20-1
cdr3_aa: CSAKGTSGSSYNEQFF
cdr3_nt: TGCAGTGCTAAGGGAACTAGCGGGAGCTCCTACAATGAGCAGTTCTTC

j_call: TRBJ1-2
clone_size: many
d_call: -
v_call: TRBV7-2
cdr3_aa: CASSLGGEGYTF
cdr3_nt: TGTGCCAGCAGCTTAGGAGGGGAGGGCTACACCTTC

j_call: TRBJ2-6
clone_size: few
d_call: -
v_call: TRBV2
cdr3_aa: CASSLQGRLGANVLTF
cdr3_nt: TGTGCCAGCAGTTTGCAGGGAAGACTTGGGGCCAACGTCCTGACTTTC

j_call: TRBJ2-2
clone_size: many
d_call: -
v_call: TRBV10-3
cdr3_aa: CAIVRAGELFF
cdr3_nt: TGTGCCATCGTGAGGGCCGGGGAGCTGTTTTTT

j_call: TRBJ1-2
clone_size: many
d_call: -
v_call: TRBV6-5
cdr3_aa: CASSHGQADGYTF
cdr3_nt: TGTGCCAGCAGTCACGGACAAGCTGACGGCTACACCTTC

j_call: TRBJ1-1
clone_size: many
d_call: -
v_call: TRBV7-3
cdr3_aa: CASSLEAAGTEAFF
cdr3_nt: TGTGCCAGCAGCTTAGAGGCGGCTGGGACTGAAGCTTTCTTT

j_call: TRBJ2-3
clone_size: -
d_call: TRBD2
v_call: TRBV7-2
cdr3_aa: CASSFSGEDTQYF
cdr3_nt: TGTGCCAGCAGCTTCAGCGGGGAAGATACGCAGTATTTT

j_call: TRBJ1-1
clone_size: few
d_call: TRBD1
v_call: TRBV7-2
cdr3_aa: CASSLNAGTANTEAFF
cdr3_nt: TGTGCCAGCAGCTTAAACGCCGGGACAGCGAACACTGAAGCTTTCTTT

j_call: TRBJ2-7
clone_size: -
d_call: TRBD2
v_call: TRBV30
cdr3_aa: CAWRGRTSGLSSYEQYF
cdr3_nt: TGTGCCTGGAGGGGAAGGACTAGCGGCCTTAGCTCCTACGAGCAGTACTTC

j_call: TRBJ2-5
clone_size: few
d_call: -
v_call: TRBV27
cdr3_aa: CASTDRQETQYF
cdr3_nt: TGTGCCAGCACGGACAGACAAGAGACCCAGTACTTC

j_call: TRBJ2-5
clone_size: -
d_call: -
v_call: TRBV7-9
cdr3_aa: CAGSLAREETQYF
cdr3_nt: TGTGCCGGCAGCTTAGCCAGAGAAGAGACCCAGTACTTC

j_call: TRBJ1-3
clone_size: many
d_call: -
v_call: TRBV15
cdr3_aa: CAASRGNTIYF
cdr3_nt: TGTGCCGCTTCACGGGGAAACACCATATATTTT